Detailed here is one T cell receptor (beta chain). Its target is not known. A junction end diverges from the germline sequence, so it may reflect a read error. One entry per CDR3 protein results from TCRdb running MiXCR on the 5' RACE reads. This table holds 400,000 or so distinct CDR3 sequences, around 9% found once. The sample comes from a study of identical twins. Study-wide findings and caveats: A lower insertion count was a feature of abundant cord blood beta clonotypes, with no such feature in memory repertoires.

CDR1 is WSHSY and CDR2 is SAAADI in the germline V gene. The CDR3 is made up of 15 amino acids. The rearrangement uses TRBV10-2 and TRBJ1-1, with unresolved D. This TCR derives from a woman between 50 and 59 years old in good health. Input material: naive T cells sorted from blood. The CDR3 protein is CASMREIGENTEVFF. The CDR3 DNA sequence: TGCGCCAGCATGAGGGAAATCGGAGAGAACACTGAAGTTTTCTTT.